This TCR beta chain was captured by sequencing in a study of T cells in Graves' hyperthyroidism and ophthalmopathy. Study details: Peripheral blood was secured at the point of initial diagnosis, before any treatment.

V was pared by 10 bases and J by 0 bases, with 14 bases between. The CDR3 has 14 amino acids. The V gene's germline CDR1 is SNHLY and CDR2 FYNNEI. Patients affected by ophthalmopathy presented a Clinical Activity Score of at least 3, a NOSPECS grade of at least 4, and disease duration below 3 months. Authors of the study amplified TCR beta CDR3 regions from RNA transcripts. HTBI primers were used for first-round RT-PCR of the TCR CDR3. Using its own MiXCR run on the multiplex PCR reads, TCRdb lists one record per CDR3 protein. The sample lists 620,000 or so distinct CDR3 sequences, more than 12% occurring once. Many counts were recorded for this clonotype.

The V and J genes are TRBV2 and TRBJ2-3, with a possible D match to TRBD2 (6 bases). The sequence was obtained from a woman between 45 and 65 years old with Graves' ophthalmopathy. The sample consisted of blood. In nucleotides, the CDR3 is TGTGCCAACAAGGACGGGACTAGCACAGATACGCAGTATTTT. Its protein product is CANKDGTSTDTQYF. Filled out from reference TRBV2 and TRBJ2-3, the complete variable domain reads EPEVTQTPSHQVTQMGQEVILRCVPISNHLYFYWYRQILGQKVEFLVSFYNNEISEKSEIFDDQFSVERPDGSNFTLKIRSTKLEDSAMYFCANKDGTSTDTQYFGPGTRLTVL.